This T cell receptor (beta chain) was retrieved from a study of blood T cell repertoires in COVID-19. At the level of the study: Sources were T cells, B-cell-depleted T cells, or PBMCs; the material itself was cDNA or gDNA.

Between the trimmed V and J ends, which lost 7 bases and 7 bases, there was a span of 17 bases. The CDR3 has 13 amino acids. The V gene's germline CDR1 is SQVTM and CDR2 ANQGSEA. Original handling: Researchers report that nucleated cell counts were estimated from reference gene primer amplification. Repertoires were generated with immunoSEQ multiplex PCR, while TCRdb's copy carries only in-frame clones and drops some. V and J calls and clone size are copied from that table; D and trimming were computed from the DNA. The sample yields around 420,000 clones, roughly 86% seen once. The sequence came from a woman between 40 and 50 years old with acute COVID-19. The sample comprised PBMCs or T cells enriched from blood (not recorded which). The chain links TRBV29-1 to TRBJ1-5; tentative D call: TRBD1 (6 bases). CDR3: CSASGAWGQPQHF. In nucleotides, the CDR3 is TGCAGCGCCTCAGGGGCCTGGGGACAGCCCCAGCATTTT.